This T cell receptor (beta chain) was retrieved from a study of beta chain features in type 1 diabetes (dated by TCRdb to between 2017 and 2018). At the level of the whole study: Mean age, gender distribution, total cell number and subset yield were not different between patients and healthy donors. A total of roughly 99 million sorted cells were examined across all samples, and the number of cells per subset was strongly correlated with RNA yield. In the study, TCRB repertoires of sorted circulating CD4+ T cell subsets from recently diagnosed type 1 diabetes patients were compared with those of matched healthy donors. Regulatory and stem cell-like memory subsets were isolated from only 8 patients and roughly 8 healthy donors, whereas naive and central memory subsets came from all 30 or so donors.

Findings and caveats that apply to the study as a whole: Because cDNA was sequenced instead of genomic DNA, highly expressing activated cells could be over-represented, though the groups showed no difference in activation or CD3 levels. Fewer insertions and more nucleotide deletions at VDJ recombination sites were observed in patients with type 1 diabetes, implying thymic rearrangement abnormalities. Because small numbers of individuals were included in the HLA sub-analyses, any influence of HLA type on TCRB rearrangement was left unresolved. Shorter templates might have been favored by PCR, but patient and control samples were amplified and corrected together, so both groups would have been affected equally by any skew. Type 1 diabetes patients showed a moderate but significant shortening of TCRB CDR3 length in all four CD4+ subsets. Naive, central memory and regulatory TCRB repertoires appeared to be more alike among patients than among healthy donors.

The germline V gene provides CDR1 MDHEN and CDR2 SYDVKM. V ends up 3 bases short and J 3 bases short, with an unmatched junction base count of 6. The cysteine opens and the phenylalanine closes a CDR3 of 16 amino acids. Of all the DNA, just the CDR3 is kept, 48 bases in frame from base 1. All of the isolated RNA was reverse transcribed with the High Capacity cDNA Reverse Transcription Kit, so expressed TCRB transcripts were sequenced. Naive, central memory and regulatory T cell samples underwent deep immunoSEQ sequencing, averaging approximately 3.5 million total reads per sample. Sorted cells were lysed in RLT buffer, and RNA was extracted using DNase-treated RNeasy Micro or Mini kits according to cell number. To prevent cross-contamination, every cell subset was processed on its own, while patient and healthy donor samples were processed together. Using the immunoSEQ multiplex PCR, TCRB sequences were amplified from cDNA into 87-bp fragments spanning the CDR3 region. The amplicons were sequenced using the Illumina HiSeq platform. The original methods were these. PCR bias was computationally corrected using synthetic template baselines, reads within Hamming distance 2 were collapsed, and singletons that could not be merged were discarded. By aligning reads against IMGT, V, D and J genes, CDR3 length, and insertions or deletions at six rearrangement sites were assigned. Clonotype counts were normalized to sorted cell number within each subset before computing true diversity and Gini coefficients with the tcR R package. Repertoire sharing was quantified using the overlap coefficient calculated on TCRB nucleotide sequences. TCRdb re-hosts the immuneACCESS table, in-frame sequences only. Its copies lack some clones; in the studies checked, an unresolved V gene accounts for under half of them, and the cause for the rest is not known. V, J and clone size derive from that table, while D and trimming were established from the DNA sequence. The sample records roughly 40,000 clones, about two thirds of which are singletons. 2% to 2.5% of the sample goes to the ten largest clones.

Only a few counts were recorded for this clone. Its specific antigen is unknown. One base away there is no much larger clone; base qualities are not given. Each donor gave one peripheral blood draw, averaging approximately 120 mL, which was collected into heparinised tubes. A BD FACSAria II and a panel including CD45RO, CCR7, CD25, CD127, CD95 and CD27 were used to sort naive, central memory, regulatory and stem cell-like memory CD4+ T cells. Purity was above 98% for every sorted population. Right away, PBMCs were isolated by Lymphoprep density gradient centrifugation and were stained directly, with no culture step. Samples were stained and sorted in pairs, with one healthy donor and one patient per experiment, so that batch effects were minimized.

The source of this sequence is a woman in her twenties or thirties in good health. Sequencing used Tregs from blood. Taken with the paper, the label for cell subset or site translates to: regulatory CD4+ T cells. Recombination connected TRBV28 to TRBJ2-1; the junction holds 9 bases that match TRBD2. This receptor has the CDR3 CASSLAPTSGYNEQFF. The nucleotide sequence is given as TGTGCCAGCAGTTTGGCCCCGACTAGCGGCTACAATGAGCAGTTCTTC.